These 27 T cell receptor beta chains were all obtained from the same sample, sequenced in a study of immune evolution from preneoplasia to lung adenocarcinoma. Data came from immunoSEQ multiplex PCR; TCRdb stores just in-frame clones and leaves some out. The data contain thousands of clones, about 86% of them singletons. Sequenced material: FFPE invasive lung adenocarcinoma tissue. The receptors derive from a person aged 65 to 79 with invasive lung adenocarcinoma.

The rearrangement uses TRBV21-1 and TRBJ2-3; the table's TRBD2 call for D was not verified on the DNA. TRBV21-1 is reported as a pseudogene. The length of the CDR3 is 17 residues. The CDR3 loop reads CASSGGLAIIRTDTQYF. The CDR3 DNA reads as TGTGCCAGCAGCGGAGGGTTGGCCATTATACGCACAGATACGCAGTATTTT.

V is TRBV7-2 and J is TRBJ2-5, with unresolved D. The germline V and J ends were trimmed by 3 bases and 3 bases, with 14 bases remaining between them. Germline V CDR1 and CDR2: SGHTA, FQGNSA. This CDR3 spans 15 amino acids. As DNA, the CDR3 is TGTGCCAGCAGCTTCCCCCTGGGTCAGAAAGAGACCCAGTACTTC. It encodes CASSFPLGQKETQYF.

The chain links TRBV6-1 to TRBJ1-5; no definite D call. The CDR3 loop spans 15 amino acids. The V gene lost 2 bases and the J gene lost 4 bases, with 12 bases spanning the gap. Germline-derived CDR1 and CDR2 are MNHNS and SASEGT. In DNA form, the CDR3 reads TGTGCCAGCAGTGAATTACCATCTCCTAATCAGCCCCAGCATTTT. Amino acid sequence: CASSELPSPNQPQHF.

V usage is TRBV7-9 and J usage is TRBJ1-1; the match to TRBD1 covers 7 bases. The CDR3 is made up of 15 amino acids. The junction had 4 bases not matched to a gene; V was cut back by 2 bases and J by 1 base. Looked up from germline, CDR1 is SEHNR and CDR2 is FQNEAQ (reference sequence). The CDR3 bases are TGTGCCAGCAGCTTAACTGGGACAGAGAACACTGAAGCTTTCTTT. Protein product: CASSLTGTENTEAFF.

CDR3 sequence: CASSLTPYEQYF. In DNA form, the CDR3 reads TGTGCCAGCAGCTTAACTCCATACGAGCAGTACTTC. The chain is built from TRBV7-6 and TRBJ2-7; D is ambiguous. V was shortened by 2 bases and J by 4 bases, with 6 bases between the two germline ends. This CDR3 region has 12 residues. CDR1 SGHVS and CDR2 FNYEAQ come from the germline V gene.

This clone was seen once. This chain uses TRBV7-6 with TRBJ2-7; the D gene is possibly TRBD2 (6 bases). V was pared by 7 bases and J by 6 bases, with 22 bases between. The CDR3 runs to 15 residues. Germline lookup yields CDR1 SGHVS and CDR2 FNYEAQ. The CDR3 nucleotides are TGTGCCAGCAAGGAGGGCTCGGGGCGGGTAAGCGAGCAGTACTTC. This sequence encodes CASKEGSGRVSEQYF.

V is TRBV30 and J is TRBJ1-1; D might be TRBD1 (6 bases). Germline V gene lookup returns CDR1 GTSNPN and CDR2 SVGIG (reference sequence). CDR3 length: 13 residues. Trimming took off 2 bases at V and 4 bases at J, with 11 bases between the two ends. The CDR3 loop reads CAWSSRGTTEAFF. CDR3 DNA: TGTGCCTGGAGTTCCAGGGGTACCACTGAAGCTTTCTTT. Variable domain in full (rest from reference TRBV30 and TRBJ1-1): SQTIHQWPATLVQPVGSPLSLECTVEGTSNPNLYWYRQAAGRGLQLLFYSVGIGQISSEVPQNLSASRPQDRQFILSSKKLLLSDSGFYLCAWSSRGTTEAFFGQGTRLTVV.

This sequence joins TRBV2 and TRBJ2-1; D tentatively reads TRBD1 or TRBD2 (5 bases each). Per the germline V gene, CDR1 is SNHLY and CDR2 is FYNNEI. CDR3 length: 13 residues. Trimming removed 1 base from V and 9 bases from J, with 10 bases in between. DNA of the CDR3: TGTGCCAGCAGTGAAGTGAATGGGGGTGAGCAGTTCTTC. Translation gives CASSEVNGGEQFF.

The chain combines TRBV19 with TRBJ2-1, with 7 bases matching TRBD2. The V and J ends lost 5 bases and 3 bases, in that order; junction bases with no gene match: 7. CDR3 length equals 15 residues. Germline assignment: CDR1 LNHDA and CDR2 SQIVND (reference sequence). The CDR3 region has the DNA TGTGCCAGTAGTCTGGGGGGGAGGCTCTACAATGAGCAGTTCTTC. It codes for CASSLGGRLYNEQFF.

The chain is built from TRBV25-1 and TRBJ1-1, with a possible D match to TRBD1 (5 bases). V gave up 5 bases and J gave up 11 bases, with 12 bases separating them. This CDR3 is built from 11 residues. The V gene's germline CDR1 is MGHDK and CDR2 SYGVNS. CDR3 DNA: TGTGCCAGCAGTCTACAGGTGGCTGCTTTCTTT. Residues: CASSLQVAAFF.

The chain recombines TRBV5-1 with TRBJ2-7, with D perhaps matching TRBD1 (6 bases). Trimming stripped 0 bases from V and 3 bases from J, with 16 bases between. The CDR3 sequence is 16 residues long. The germline CDR1 and CDR2 sequences are SGHRS and YFSETQ. CDR3 residues: CASSLASGAHDYEQYF. The CDR3 nucleotides are TGCGCCAGCAGCTTGGCTTCAGGGGCACACGACTACGAGCAGTACTTC.

The chain has TRBV7-6 and TRBJ2-1; D gene ambiguous. V was clipped by 4 bases and J by 9 bases, with 7 bases between them. Germline-derived CDR1 and CDR2 are SGHVS and FNYEAQ. This CDR3 region has 11 residues. CDR3 protein: CASSSIGEQFF. In DNA form, the CDR3 reads TGTGCCAGCAGCTCCATCGGTGAGCAGTTCTTC.

V and J are TRBV27 and TRBJ2-2; TRBD1 matches 12 bases. The germline V gene has CDR1 MNHEY and CDR2 SMNVEV (reference sequence). The CDR3 contains 16 residues. The V gene end was trimmed by 5 bases and the J gene end by 6 bases; junction bases not matched to a gene: 7. CDR3: CASSQPGQGASGELFF. CDR3 DNA sequence: TGTGCCAGCAGTCAACCGGGACAGGGGGCTTCCGGGGAGCTGTTTTTT.

The genes are TRBV7-8 and TRBJ2-7; the D gene is possibly TRBD1 (6 bases). Germline CDR1 is SGHVS and CDR2 is FQNEAQ. The V gene lost 2 bases and the J gene lost 6 bases, with 14 bases spanning the gap. CDR3 length: 14 residues. Here the CDR3 DNA reads TGTGCCAGCAGCTTACGACAGGAGATGGGCGAGCAGTACTTC. Translating it yields CASSLRQEMGEQYF.

The table lists this clone with a count of one. The rearrangement uses TRBV30 and TRBJ1-4; 10 positions agree with TRBD1. Germline loops: CDR1 GTSNPN, CDR2 SVGIG (reference sequence). Trimming took 3 bases from V and 3 from J; bases not matched to a gene: 4. CDR3 size: 15 residues. CDR3 region: CAWRDRGSANEKLFF. The CDR3 DNA follows: TGTGCCTGGAGGGACAGGGGGAGTGCTAATGAAAAACTGTTTTTT.

The CDR3 DNA reads TGTGCCAGCTCCCCCCGACAGGGGGGTGGCACAGATACGCAGTATTTT. Its protein is CASSPRQGGGTDTQYF. The rearrangement joins TRBV18 to TRBJ2-3; 9 bases match TRBD1. J was trimmed by 1 base and V by 6 bases; bases with no gene match: 8. This CDR3 comprises 16 residues. Germline V gene lookup returns CDR1 KGHSH and CDR2 LQKENI.

This clone was picked up one time. The CDR3 region is CAWSHQAGNTIYF. CDR3 coding DNA: TGTGCCTGGAGCCACCAAGCGGGAAACACCATATATTTT. The rearrangement uses TRBV30 and TRBJ1-3; D remains ambiguous. The CDR3 totals 13 residues. Per the germline V gene, CDR1 is GTSNPN and CDR2 is SVGIG (reference sequence). Trimming left V 3 bases short and J 4 bases short, with 10 bases between.

About this clone itself: A read error may account for a junction end that differs from germline. The chain recombines TRBV7-9 with TRBJ2-1, with TRBD2 identical over 11 bases. This CDR3 contains 14 residues. Germline CDR1 and CDR2: SEHNR and FQNEAQ (reference sequence). The CDR3 here is CASSTTLAGVPRLF. The CDR3 nucleotides read TGTGCCAGCAGCACAACACTAGCGGGAGTCCCTCGGCTCTTC.

The chain has TRBV5-1 and TRBJ2-7; 9 bases match TRBD1. This CDR3 spans 15 amino acids. Germline values: CDR1 SGHRS, CDR2 YFSETQ. After removal of 4 bases from V and 7 bases from J, the junction contained 12 bases not matched to a gene. The CDR3 loop reads CASSTRTGDQGEQYF. The CDR3 region has the DNA TGCGCCAGCAGCACCAGGACAGGGGACCAGGGAGAGCAGTACTTC.

The rearrangement joins TRBV7-9 to TRBJ2-1; 8 bases line up with TRBD2. Trimming cost V 7 bases and J 0 bases; bases outside gene matches: 8. This CDR3 has 16 amino acids. Germline V lookup: CDR1 SEHNR, CDR2 FQNEAQ (reference sequence). The CDR3 bases are TGTGCCAGCATCCAGACTAGCGCAAGCTCCTACAATGAGCAGTTCTTC. Amino acid sequence: CASIQTSASSYNEQFF.

This chain uses TRBV7-8 with TRBJ2-1, with 9 positions matching TRBD2. CDR1 and CDR2 from the germline V gene are SGHVS and FQNEAQ. The CDR3 covers 16 residues. The V and J ends lost 5 bases and 10 bases, in that order; junction bases with no gene match: 15. The CDR3 DNA reads as TGTGCCAGCAGCCTCTCGAGGGCAGCGGGAGGCAGCGAGCAGTTCTTC. Translating it yields CASSLSRAAGGSEQFF.

This clone was found once. The V call is TRBV2, the J call TRBJ1-1; D unclear. This CDR3 is built from 13 residues. Germline V CDR1 and CDR2: SNHLY, FYNNEI. V gave up 7 bases and J gave up 0 bases, with 9 bases separating them. The CDR3 here is CASKPDLNTEAFF. For the CDR3, the DNA is TGTGCCAGCAAGCCAGACTTGAACACTGAAGCTTTCTTT.

V is TRBV29-1 and J is TRBJ2-5; 7 nucleotides align to TRBD1. The assigned J gene may be wrong: the sequence end matches TRBJ2-7 better. Germline V CDR1 and CDR2: SQVTM, ANQGSEA. There are 12 residues in the CDR3. CDR3 region: CSVASRGYEQYF. For the CDR3, the DNA is TGCAGCGTCGCGAGCAGGGGGTACGAGCAGTACTTC.

V usage is TRBV2 and J usage is TRBJ1-5; D perhaps matches TRBD1 (6 bases). The CDR3 covers 14 residues. V was trimmed by 5 bases and J by 0 bases, leaving 8 bases between them. Germline V gene lookup returns CDR1 SNHLY and CDR2 FYNNEI. DNA of the CDR3: TGTGCCAGCAGTAGGGACAATAGCAATCAGCCCCAGCATTTT. Translating it yields CASSRDNSNQPQHF.

This clone was observed a handful of times. The chain carries TRBV19 and TRBJ1-5; D unresolved. Trimming took off 1 base at V and 6 bases at J, with 7 bases between the two ends. The germline V gene encodes CDR1 LNHDA and CDR2 SQIVND (reference sequence). The CDR3 covers 13 residues. In DNA, the CDR3 is TGTGCCAGTAGTATAGGGACGACTCAGCCCCAGCATTTT. Protein product: CASSIGTTQPQHF.

The chain combines TRBV30 with TRBJ1-5; D is perhaps TRBD1 (5 bases). V was shortened by 0 bases and J by 2 bases, with 14 bases between the two germline ends. CDR1 is GTSNPN, CDR2 SVGIG, per germline (reference sequence). The CDR3 is made up of 16 amino acids. The CDR3 DNA reads as TGTGCCTGGAGTGTACGGGCAGGGAGAGGCAATCAGCCCCAGCATTTT. It translates to CAWSVRAGRGNQPQHF.

The sample holds one count of this clone. V usage is TRBV5-1 and J usage is TRBJ2-1, with 7 bases lining up with TRBD2. The CDR3 length is 14 residues. Germline assignment: CDR1 SGHRS and CDR2 YFSETQ. V lost 3 bases and J lost 6; bases outside the gene matches: 6. The CDR3 region is CASSSWGGVNEQFF. The CDR3 DNA reads as TGCGCCAGCAGCTCCTGGGGGGGGGTCAATGAGCAGTTCTTC.